This T cell receptor (beta chain) is drawn from a study of shared clonotypes between healthy human individuals. A single count supports this clone. Germline CDR1 is MNHEY and CDR2 is SMNVEV (reference sequence). Trimming at V came to 6 bases and at J to 7 bases, leaving 8 bases not matched to a gene. This CDR3 region has 15 residues. Sequencing used immunoSEQ multiplex PCR; TCRdb keeps in-frame clones, though not all of them. Of about 1.4 million clones listed, roughly 95% were seen once; the top ten hold approximately 1%. The TCR comes from a man aged 30 to 45 in good health. J is TRBJ1-4 and V is TRBV27; the match to TRBD1 covers 10 bases. The sample taken for sequencing was naive CD4+ T cells sorted from blood. The subset here: CD45RA+ positively selected. The chain's CDR3 is CASSQTRTGGEKLFF. In DNA, the CDR3 is TGTGCCAGCAGCCAGACTCGGACAGGGGGTGAAAAACTGTTTTTT.